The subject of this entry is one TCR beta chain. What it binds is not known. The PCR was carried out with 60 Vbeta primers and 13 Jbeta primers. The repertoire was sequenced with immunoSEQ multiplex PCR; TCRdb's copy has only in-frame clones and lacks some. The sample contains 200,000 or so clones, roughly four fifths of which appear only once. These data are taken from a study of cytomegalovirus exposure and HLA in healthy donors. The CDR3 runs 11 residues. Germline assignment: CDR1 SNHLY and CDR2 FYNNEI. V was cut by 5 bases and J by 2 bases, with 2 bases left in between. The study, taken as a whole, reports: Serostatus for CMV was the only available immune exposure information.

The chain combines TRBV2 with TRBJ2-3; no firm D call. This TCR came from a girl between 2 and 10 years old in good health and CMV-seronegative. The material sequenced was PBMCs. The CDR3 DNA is TGTGCCAGCAGTTACACAGATACGCAGTATTTT. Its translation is CASSYTDTQYF.